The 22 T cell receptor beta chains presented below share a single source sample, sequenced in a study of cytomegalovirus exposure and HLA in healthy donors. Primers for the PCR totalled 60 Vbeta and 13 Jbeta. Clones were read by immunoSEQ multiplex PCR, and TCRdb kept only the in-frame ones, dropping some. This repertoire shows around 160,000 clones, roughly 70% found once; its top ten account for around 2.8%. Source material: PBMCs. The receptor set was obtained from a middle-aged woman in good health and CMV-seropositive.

The CDR3 DNA reads as TGTGCCAGCGCCGGGACTAGCGGGAGTAACGGCTACAATGAGCAGTTCTTC. Protein: CASAGTSGSNGYNEQFF. The chain employs TRBV27 and TRBJ2-1, with 14 bases matching TRBD2. The CDR3 totals 17 residues. After removal of 8 bases from V and 3 bases from J, the junction contained 9 bases not matched to a gene. CDR1 is MNHEY and CDR2 is SMNVEV in the germline V gene (reference sequence).

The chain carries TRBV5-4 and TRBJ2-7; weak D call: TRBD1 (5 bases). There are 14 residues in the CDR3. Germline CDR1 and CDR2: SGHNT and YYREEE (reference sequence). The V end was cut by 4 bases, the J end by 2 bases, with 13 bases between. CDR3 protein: CASSGAGNPYEQYF. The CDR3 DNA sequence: TGTGCCAGCAGCGGCGCAGGGAACCCCTACGAGCAGTACTTC.

Here the CDR3 reads CASRGQGPPGEQYF. The CDR3 region has the DNA TGTGCCAGCCGTGGACAGGGGCCTCCCGGGGAGCAGTACTTC. V gene TRBV2 combines with J gene TRBJ2-7; 9 nucleotides agree with TRBD1. The germline gives CDR1 SNHLY, CDR2 FYNNEI. V was pared by 8 bases and J by 7 bases, with 12 bases of the junction left unmatched. CDR3 size: 14 residues.

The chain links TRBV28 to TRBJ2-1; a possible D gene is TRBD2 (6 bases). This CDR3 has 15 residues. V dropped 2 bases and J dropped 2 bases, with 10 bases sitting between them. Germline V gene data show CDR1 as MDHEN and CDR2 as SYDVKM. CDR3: CASSLTGATYNEQFF. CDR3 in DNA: TGTGCCAGCAGTTTAACGGGAGCGACCTACAATGAGCAGTTCTTC.

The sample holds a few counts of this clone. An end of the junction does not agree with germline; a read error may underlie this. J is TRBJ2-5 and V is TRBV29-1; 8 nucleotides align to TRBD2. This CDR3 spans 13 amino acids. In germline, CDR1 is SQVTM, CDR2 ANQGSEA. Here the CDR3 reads CSVGTSYQETQYF. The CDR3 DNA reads TGCAGCGTTGGGACTAGCTACCAGGAGACCCAGTACTTC. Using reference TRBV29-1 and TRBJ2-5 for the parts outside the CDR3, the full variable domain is SAVISQKPSRDICQRGTSLTIQCQVDSQVTMMFWYRQQPGQSLTLIATANQGSEATYESGFVIDKFPISRPNLTFSTLTVSNMSPEDSSIYLCSVGTSYQETQYFGPGTRLLVL.

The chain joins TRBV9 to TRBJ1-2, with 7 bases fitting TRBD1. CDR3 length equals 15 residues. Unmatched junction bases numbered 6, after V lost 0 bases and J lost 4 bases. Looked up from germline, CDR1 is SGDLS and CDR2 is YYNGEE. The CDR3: CASSVGQGRGYGYTF. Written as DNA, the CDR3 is TGTGCCAGCAGCGTAGGACAGGGTCGAGGCTATGGCTACACCTTC.

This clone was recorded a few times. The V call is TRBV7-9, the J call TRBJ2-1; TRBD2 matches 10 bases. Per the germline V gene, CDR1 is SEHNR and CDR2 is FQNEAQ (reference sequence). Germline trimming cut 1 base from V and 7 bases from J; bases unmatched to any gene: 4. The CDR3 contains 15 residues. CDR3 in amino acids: CASSLVAGGLNEQFF. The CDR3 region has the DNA TGTGCCAGCAGCTTAGTAGCGGGGGGCCTGAATGAGCAGTTCTTC.

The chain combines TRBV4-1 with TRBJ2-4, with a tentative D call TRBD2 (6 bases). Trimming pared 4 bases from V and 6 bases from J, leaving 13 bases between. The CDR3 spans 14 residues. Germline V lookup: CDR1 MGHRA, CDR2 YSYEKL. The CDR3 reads CASSPEGRGNIQYF. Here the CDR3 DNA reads TGCGCCAGCAGCCCGGAGGGCCGGGGAAACATTCAGTACTTC.

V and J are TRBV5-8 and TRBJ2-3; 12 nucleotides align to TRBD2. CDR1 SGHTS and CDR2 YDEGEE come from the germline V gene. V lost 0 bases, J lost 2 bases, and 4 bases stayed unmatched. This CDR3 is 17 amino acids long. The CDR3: CASSLGRTSGDTDTQYF. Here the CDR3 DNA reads TGTGCCAGCAGCTTGGGACGGACTAGCGGGGACACAGATACGCAGTATTTT.

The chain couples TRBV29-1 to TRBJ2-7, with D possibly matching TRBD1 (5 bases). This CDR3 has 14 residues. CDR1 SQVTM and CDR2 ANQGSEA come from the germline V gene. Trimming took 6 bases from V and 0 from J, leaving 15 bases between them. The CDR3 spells CSVGGLQGSYEQYF. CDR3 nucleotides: TGCAGCGTCGGTGGCCTCCAGGGCTCCTACGAGCAGTACTTC.

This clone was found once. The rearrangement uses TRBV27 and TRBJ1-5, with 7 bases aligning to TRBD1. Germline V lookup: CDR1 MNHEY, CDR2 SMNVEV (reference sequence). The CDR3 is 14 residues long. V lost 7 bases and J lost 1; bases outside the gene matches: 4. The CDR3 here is CASIRQGSNQPQHF. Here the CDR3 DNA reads TGTGCCAGCATACGACAGGGCAGCAATCAGCCCCAGCATTTT.

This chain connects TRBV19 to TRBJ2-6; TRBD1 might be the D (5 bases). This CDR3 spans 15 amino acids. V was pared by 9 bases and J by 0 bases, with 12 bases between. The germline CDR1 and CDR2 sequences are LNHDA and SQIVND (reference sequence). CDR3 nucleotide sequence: TGTGCCAGCCGACAGATTAGCTCTGGGGCCAACGTCCTGACTTTC. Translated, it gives CASRQISSGANVLTF. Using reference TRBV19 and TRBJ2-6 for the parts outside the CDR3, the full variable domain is DGGITQSPKYLFRKEGQNVTLSCEQNLNHDAMYWYRQDPGQGLRLIYYSQIVNDFQKGDIAEGYSVSREKKESFPLTVTSAQKNPTAFYLCASRQISSGANVLTFGAGSRLTVL.

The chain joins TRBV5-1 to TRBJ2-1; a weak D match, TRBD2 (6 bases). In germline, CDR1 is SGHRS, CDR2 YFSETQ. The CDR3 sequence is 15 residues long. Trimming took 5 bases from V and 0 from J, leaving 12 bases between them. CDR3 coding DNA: TGCGCCAGCAGTCTAGCGCAGGGCTCCTACAATGAGCAGTTCTTC. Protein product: CASSLAQGSYNEQFF.

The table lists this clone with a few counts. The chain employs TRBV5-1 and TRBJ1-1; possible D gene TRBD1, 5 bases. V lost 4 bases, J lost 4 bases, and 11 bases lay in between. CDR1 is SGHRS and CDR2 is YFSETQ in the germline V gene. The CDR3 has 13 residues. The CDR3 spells CASSPQGVTEAFF. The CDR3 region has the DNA TGCGCCAGCAGCCCGCAGGGTGTCACTGAAGCTTTCTTT.

As DNA, the CDR3 is TGTGCCAGCAGTTACGGATACACAGGGGACGAGCAGTACTTC. Its protein product is CASSYGYTGDEQYF. This chain joins TRBV6-5 and TRBJ2-7, with 7 nucleotides matching TRBD1. CDR3 size: 14 residues. Germline CDR1 and CDR2: MNHEY and SVGAGI. The trim removed 2 bases at V and 5 bases at J, leaving 6 bases unmatched.

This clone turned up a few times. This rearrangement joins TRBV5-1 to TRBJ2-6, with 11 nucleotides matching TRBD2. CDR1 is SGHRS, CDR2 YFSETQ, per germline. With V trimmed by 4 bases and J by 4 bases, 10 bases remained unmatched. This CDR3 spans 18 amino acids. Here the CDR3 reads CASSDQLAGVGGANVLTF. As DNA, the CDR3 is TGCGCCAGCAGCGACCAACTAGCGGGAGTGGGGGGGGCCAACGTCCTGACTTTC.

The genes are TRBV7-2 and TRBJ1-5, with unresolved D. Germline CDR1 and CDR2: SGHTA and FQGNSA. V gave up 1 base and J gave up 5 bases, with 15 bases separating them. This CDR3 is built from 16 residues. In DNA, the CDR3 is TGTGCCAGCAGCTTAGTTCCGGGAGGGTTCGATCAGCCCCAGCATTTT. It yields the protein CASSLVPGGFDQPQHF.

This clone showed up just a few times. The CDR3 DNA follows: TGTGCCAGCAGTTCGGGACTAGCCGGTTCCTACGAGCAGTACTTC. Its protein is CASSSGLAGSYEQYF. This chain links TRBV6-5 with TRBJ2-7; 9 bases agree with TRBD2. The CDR3 totals 15 residues. Trimming cost V 4 bases and J 1 base; bases outside gene matches: 5. Germline loops: CDR1 MNHEY, CDR2 SVGAGI.

CDR3 region: CASSFTVGGLTYNEQFF. CDR3 nucleotide sequence: TGCGCCAGCAGCTTTACCGTGGGGGGGCTGACCTACAATGAGCAGTTCTTC. The rearrangement links TRBV4-3 to TRBJ2-1, with D tentatively TRBD2 (7 bases). Trimming stripped 5 bases from V and 2 bases from J, with 19 bases between. The length of the CDR3 is 17 residues. CDR1 LGHNA and CDR2 YSLEER come from the germline V gene.

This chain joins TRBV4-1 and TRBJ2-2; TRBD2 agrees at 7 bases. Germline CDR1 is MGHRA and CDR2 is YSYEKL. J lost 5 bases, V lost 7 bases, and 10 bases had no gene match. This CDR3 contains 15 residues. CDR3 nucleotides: TGCGCCAGCACCCATGGACTAGGGGATACCGGGGAGCTGTTTTTT. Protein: CASTHGLGDTGELFF.

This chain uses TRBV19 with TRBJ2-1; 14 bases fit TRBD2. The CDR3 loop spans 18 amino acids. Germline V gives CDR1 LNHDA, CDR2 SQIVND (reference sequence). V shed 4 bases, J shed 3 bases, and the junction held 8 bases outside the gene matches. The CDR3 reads CASSSGTSGSYYYNEQFF. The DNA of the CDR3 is TGTGCCAGTAGTAGCGGGACTAGCGGGAGTTACTACTACAATGAGCAGTTCTTC. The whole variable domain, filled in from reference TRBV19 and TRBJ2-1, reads DGGITQSPKYLFRKEGQNVTLSCEQNLNHDAMYWYRQDPGQGLRLIYYSQIVNDFQKGDIAEGYSVSREKKESFPLTVTSAQKNPTAFYLCASSSGTSGSYYYNEQFFGPGTRLTVL.

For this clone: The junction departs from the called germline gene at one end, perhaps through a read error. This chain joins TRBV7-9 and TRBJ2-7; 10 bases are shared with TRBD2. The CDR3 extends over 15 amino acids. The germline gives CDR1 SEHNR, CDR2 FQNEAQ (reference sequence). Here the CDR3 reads CSSSSTKRGGDEQYF. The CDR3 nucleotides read TGTTCCAGCAGCTCAACGAAGCGGGGGGGCGACGAGCAGTACTTC. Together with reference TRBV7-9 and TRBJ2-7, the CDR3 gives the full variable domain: DTGVSQNPRHKITKRGQNVTFRCDPISEHNRLYWYRQTLGQGPEFLTYFQNEAQLEKSRLLSDRFSAERPKGSFSTLEIQRTEQGDSAMYLCSSSSTKRGGDEQYFGPGTRLTVT.